Following are 9 T cell receptor beta chains from one sample sequenced in a study of blood T cell repertoires in COVID-19. Only in-frame clones appear in the TCRdb table, and some are missing; sequencing was by immunoSEQ multiplex PCR. The data contain fewer than 350,000 clones, around 88% of them seen just once; the ten biggest clones take up 6% to 7%. Sequenced sample: PBMCs or T cells enriched from blood (not recorded which). These TCRs come from a woman aged 40 to 55 who had recovered from COVID-19.

The rearrangement links TRBV28 to TRBJ2-7; TRBD1 matches at 7 bases. V was pared by 3 bases and J by 2 bases, with 1 base of the junction left unmatched. CDR1 and CDR2 from the germline V gene are MDHEN and SYDVKM. CDR3 size: 13 residues. The CDR3 reads CASSFDRAYEQYF. The CDR3 DNA reads as TGTGCCAGCAGTTTCGACAGGGCCTACGAGCAGTACTTC.

About this clone itself: At the DNA level, this CDR3 is encoded by other sequences in the same sample as well. CDR3 bases: TGTGCCAGCAGCCTTAGCGGGGGCTACGAGCAGTACTTC. This sequence encodes CASSLSGGYEQYF. The chain has TRBV7-3 and TRBJ2-7; 9 bases match TRBD2. Germline values: CDR1 SGHTA, CDR2 FQGTGA. CDR3 length: 13 residues. V shed 5 bases and J 3 bases; nucleotides not matched to a gene: 2.

This clone appeared a single time. The CDR3 coding sequence is TGTGCCAGCAAAGGACTGTCGGACACTGAAGCTTTCTTT. Its protein is CASKGLSDTEAFF. The chain couples TRBV5-5 to TRBJ1-1; D gene unclear. CDR1 is SGHKS and CDR2 is YYEKEE in the germline V gene (reference sequence). CDR3 length equals 13 residues. Trimming left V 6 bases short and J 3 bases short, with 12 bases between. Based on the CDR3 plus reference TRBV5-5 and TRBJ1-1, the full variable domain is DAGVTQSPTHLIKTRGQQVTLRCSPISGHKSVSWYQQVLGQGPQFIFQYYEKEERGRGNFPDRFSARQFPNYSSELNVNALLLGDSALYLCASKGLSDTEAFFGQGTRLTVV.

The genes are TRBV28 and TRBJ1-2; a weak D match, TRBD1 (5 bases). In germline, CDR1 is MDHEN, CDR2 SYDVKM. This CDR3 is built from 12 residues. The V gene lost 3 bases and the J gene lost 6 bases, with 8 bases spanning the gap. CDR3 in DNA: TGTGCCAGCAGTTTGTCGGGGGATGGCTACACCTTC. This codes for CASSLSGDGYTF.

The CDR3 protein is CSVVGGEEQEAFF. The CDR3 nucleotides are TGCAGCGTTGTAGGGGGAGAGGAGCAAGAAGCTTTCTTT. The chain employs TRBV29-1 and TRBJ1-1; TRBD1 is a possible D gene (6 bases). Germline CDR1 reads SQVTM; CDR2 reads ANQGSEA. The CDR3 has 13 residues. V was pared by 4 bases and J by 8 bases, with 17 bases between.

Comment on this clone: Distinct nucleotide sequences in the sample also encode this CDR3. The rearrangement links TRBV2 to TRBJ2-3, with D uncertain. Per the germline V gene, CDR1 is SNHLY and CDR2 is FYNNEI. Trimming removed 3 bases from V and 0 bases from J, with 4 bases in between. This CDR3 is built from 13 residues. The CDR3 protein is CASSDPSTDTQYF. The CDR3 bases are TGTGCCAGCAGTGATCCTAGCACAGATACGCAGTATTTT. The full variable domain, completed using reference TRBV2 and TRBJ2-3, is EPEVTQTPSHQVTQMGQEVILRCVPISNHLYFYWYRQILGQKVEFLVSFYNNEISEKSEIFDDQFSVERPDGSNFTLKIRSTKLEDSAMYFCASSDPSTDTQYFGPGTRLTVL.

The rearrangement uses TRBV4-1 and TRBJ1-2; TRBD1 agrees at 8 bases. CDR1 is MGHRA and CDR2 is YSYEKL in the germline V gene. After removal of 4 bases from V and 4 bases from J, the junction contained 11 bases not matched to a gene. This CDR3 is built from 16 residues. The CDR3: CASSRTDRGNFYGYTF. The CDR3 DNA reads as TGCGCCAGCAGCCGTACCGACAGGGGAAATTTCTATGGCTACACCTTC.

The table lists this clone with a few counts. The chain employs TRBV28 and TRBJ1-6, with 8 positions matching TRBD1. The CDR3 totals 15 residues. Looked up from germline, CDR1 is MDHEN and CDR2 is SYDVKM. With 3 bases clipped from V and 10 bases from J, the junction kept 8 bases outside the gene matches. Here the CDR3 reads CASSFLRGQESPLHF. The CDR3 region has the DNA TGTGCCAGCAGTTTTCTCAGGGGGCAGGAATCACCCCTCCACTTT.

The rearrangement uses TRBV7-2 and TRBJ2-2; TRBD1 might be the D (5 bases). The V gene lost 0 bases and the J gene lost 6 bases, with 14 bases spanning the gap. The CDR3 is 16 amino acids. CDR1 and CDR2 from the germline V gene are SGHTA and FQGNSA. In nucleotides, the CDR3 is TGTGCCAGCAGCTTAGCCCAGGGTCAGAGAGCCGGGGAGCTGTTTTTT. As protein: CASSLAQGQRAGELFF.